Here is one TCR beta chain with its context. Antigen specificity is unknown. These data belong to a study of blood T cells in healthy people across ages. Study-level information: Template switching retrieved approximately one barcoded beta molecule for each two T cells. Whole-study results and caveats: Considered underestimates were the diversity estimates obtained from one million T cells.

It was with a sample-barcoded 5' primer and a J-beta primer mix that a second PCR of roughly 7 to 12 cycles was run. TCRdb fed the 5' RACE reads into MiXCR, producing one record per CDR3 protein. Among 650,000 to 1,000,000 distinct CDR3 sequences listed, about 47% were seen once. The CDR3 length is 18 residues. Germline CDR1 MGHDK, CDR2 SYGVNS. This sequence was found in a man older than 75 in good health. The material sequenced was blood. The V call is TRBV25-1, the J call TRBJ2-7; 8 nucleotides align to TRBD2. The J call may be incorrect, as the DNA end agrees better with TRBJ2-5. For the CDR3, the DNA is TGTGCCAGCAGTGCCCTACCAGCTCGAAGCGGACTAGCTACGACCCAGTACTTC. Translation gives CASSALPARSGLATTQYF.